Here is one T cell receptor beta chain with its context. With 3 bases removed from V and 0 bases from J, the gap between germline ends came to 16 bases. This CDR3 is built from 17 residues. Germline-derived CDR1 and CDR2 are SEHNR and FQNEAQ (reference sequence). Clones were read by immunoSEQ multiplex PCR, and TCRdb kept only the in-frame ones, dropping some. The data contain about 150,000 clones, over 90% of them singletons. The record originates from a study of control samples from healthy donors and cancer patients. The receptor was derived from a man aged 50-59 years in good health. The gene calls are TRBV7-9 and TRBJ2-3; D might be TRBD2 (5 bases). The sequenced sample consisted of blood. Here the CDR3 DNA reads TGTGCCAGCAGCTTGAGCGGTAGCACCTCTAGCACAGATACGCAGTATTTT. This codes for CASSLSGSTSSTDTQYF.